Following are 27 T cell receptor beta chains from one sample sequenced in a study of T cell responses to AZD1222 COVID-19 vaccine. Using immunoSEQ multiplex PCR, the repertoire was profiled, and TCRdb retains in-frame clones only, with some absent. This sample carries 110,000 to 150,000 clones, 92% of them seen once, and the ten largest clones take more than 3.5%. Sequences were derived from peripheral blood, sampled on day 0 of AZD1222 vaccination. The source is an adult in good health.

The chain carries TRBV14 and TRBJ2-5, with D perhaps matching TRBD2 (6 bases). Per germline, CDR1 SGHDN and CDR2 FVKESK. With 2 bases removed from V and 5 bases from J, the gap between germline ends came to 21 bases. The CDR3 extends over 17 amino acids. CDR3 DNA sequence: TGTGCCAGCAGCCAAATCAGGCGGGGCGGGACGGTTGAGACCCAGTACTTC. Its translation is CASSQIRRGGTVETQYF.

The chain combines TRBV5-4 with TRBJ2-3; 11 bases align to TRBD2. CDR1 and CDR2 from the germline V gene are SGHNT and YYREEE (reference sequence). V gave up 0 bases and J gave up 4 bases; unmatched junction bases: 4. The CDR3 covers 16 residues. CDR3 nucleotide sequence: TGTGCCAGCAGCTTGGAGACTAGCGGGAATGCAGATACGCAGTATTTT. Protein product: CASSLETSGNADTQYF.

This sequence joins TRBV10-3 and TRBJ1-5, with no clear D. The germline CDR1 and CDR2 sequences are ENHRY and SYGVKD. The CDR3 consists of 18 residues. Trimming pared 6 bases from V and 6 bases from J, leaving 27 bases between. This CDR3 is CAISTISVIRTGIQPQHF. CDR3 coding DNA: TGTGCCATCAGCACCATCTCCGTAATACGGACCGGGATTCAGCCCCAGCATTTT.

The chain combines TRBV11-2 with TRBJ2-7; D is possibly TRBD1 (5 bases). V gave up 2 bases and J gave up 2 bases, with 19 bases separating them. CDR1 is SGHAT and CDR2 is FQNNGV in the germline V gene. CDR3 length: 17 residues. The CDR3 DNA reads TGTGCCAGCAGCTTACAGGGTATCGGAGTAAACCCCTACGAGCAGTACTTC. Its translation: CASSLQGIGVNPYEQYF.

The V call is TRBV3-1 (or the pseudogene TRBV3-2), the J call TRBJ1-5; possible D gene TRBD1, 6 bases. The CDR3 is 12 amino acids. The germline V gene has CDR1 LGHDT and CDR2 YNNKEL (reference sequence). V was trimmed by 3 bases and J by 11 bases, leaving 11 bases between them. CDR3 in amino acids: CASSHSSGAQHF. The CDR3 coding sequence is TGTGCCAGCAGCCACTCCTCAGGGGCCCAGCATTTT.

The J gene is TRBJ1-3, the V gene TRBV24-1; D ambiguous. The CDR3 is made up of 15 amino acids. Germline CDR1 KGHDR, CDR2 SFDVKD. Trimming left V 2 bases short and J 8 bases short, with 15 bases between. The CDR3 reads CATSDSLHPGYTIYF. CDR3 bases: TGTGCCACCAGTGATTCGCTACACCCTGGGTACACCATATATTTT.

This clone appeared once. This sequence joins TRBV28 and TRBJ1-5; the D is unclear. This CDR3 contains 13 residues. CDR1 is MDHEN, CDR2 SYDVKM, per germline. Deletions cut 1 base from V and 5 bases from J, with 6 bases between. The CDR3 is CASSLSGDQPQHF. Here the CDR3 DNA reads TGTGCCAGCAGTTTATCGGGTGATCAGCCCCAGCATTTT.

This chain joins TRBV7-2 and TRBJ2-1; D not certain. Germline CDR1 and CDR2: SGHTA and FQGNSA. The length of the CDR3 is 16 residues. V lost 1 base and J lost 4, with 14 bases in between. The CDR3 sequence is CASSLVGRLSYNEQFF. CDR3 DNA: TGTGCCAGCAGCTTAGTGGGCAGGCTATCTTACAATGAGCAGTTCTTC.

This rearrangement joins TRBV6-5 to TRBJ2-7; D is uncertain. Germline CDR1 is MNHEY and CDR2 is SVGAGI. The CDR3 is 14 amino acids. Trimming removed 6 bases at V and 3 bases at J, with 15 bases between. In nucleotides, the CDR3 is TGTGCCAGCAGCTCGGGTCAAGCTCACTACGAGCAGTACTTC. Translated: CASSSGQAHYEQYF.

The chain joins TRBV19 to TRBJ1-5, with 7 bases that match TRBD1. The V gene's germline CDR1 is LNHDA and CDR2 SQIVND (reference sequence). The CDR3 loop spans 14 amino acids. V shed 6 bases, J shed 7 bases, and the junction held 9 bases outside the gene matches. The CDR3 reads CASRPVGGGQPQHF. In nucleotides, the CDR3 is TGTGCCAGTAGACCGGTAGGGGGCGGCCAGCCCCAGCATTTT.

The rearrangement uses TRBV6-5 and TRBJ1-6; D gene ambiguous. The V end was cut by 4 bases, the J end by 7 bases, with 8 bases between. Germline assignment: CDR1 MNHEY and CDR2 SVGAGI. The CDR3 length is 13 residues. CDR3 loop: CASSWRANSPLHF. CDR3 sequence (DNA): TGTGCCAGCAGTTGGCGGGCCAATTCACCCCTCCACTTT.

This clone showed up just a few times. The V call is TRBV15, the J call TRBJ1-1; no reliable D call. This CDR3 contains 13 residues. Germline loops: CDR1 LNHNV, CDR2 YYDKDF (reference sequence). The V end was cut by 1 base, the J end by 6 bases, with 9 bases between. CDR3: CATSRVKWAEAFF. The CDR3 DNA is TGTGCCACCAGCAGAGTTAAGTGGGCTGAAGCTTTCTTT.

The V and J genes are TRBV27 and TRBJ1-1, with a weak D call TRBD1 (6 bases). The CDR3 runs 21 residues. With 5 bases removed from V and 0 bases from J, the gap between germline ends came to 31 bases. CDR1 is MNHEY and CDR2 is SMNVEV in the germline V gene (reference sequence). The CDR3 DNA sequence: TGTGCCAGCAGTCCCCTCCAGGGGATGGGCCTGATTATAGTCATGAACACTGAAGCTTTCTTT. It yields the protein CASSPLQGMGLIIVMNTEAFF.

This clone was seen just once. CDR3 loop: CASSIGSGGSETQYF. The CDR3 coding sequence is TGTGCCAGTAGTATAGGGTCAGGGGGGTCGGAGACCCAGTACTTC. J is TRBJ2-5 and V is TRBV19; tentatively, D is TRBD1 (7 bases). The CDR3 spans 15 residues. Trimming cost V 1 base and J 5 bases, with 14 bases left between them. Germline-derived CDR1 and CDR2 are LNHDA and SQIVND (reference sequence). Full variable domain (rest looked up from reference TRBV19 and TRBJ2-5): DGGITQSPKYLFRKEGQNVTLSCEQNLNHDAMYWYRQDPGQGLRLIYYSQIVNDFQKGDIAEGYSVSREKKESFPLTVTSAQKNPTAFYLCASSIGSGGSETQYFGPGTRLLVL.

The chain has TRBV20-1 and TRBJ2-7, with no clear D. Germline V CDR1 and CDR2: DFQATT, SNEGSKA (reference sequence). V lost 1 base to trimming and J lost 6 bases, with 4 bases between them. CDR3 length equals 10 residues. This chain's CDR3 is CSARGGEQYF. CDR3 sequence (DNA): TGCAGTGCTAGAGGCGGCGAGCAGTACTTC.

The V gene is TRBV19, the J gene TRBJ2-7; 9 positions match TRBD1. The length of the CDR3 is 14 residues. With 4 bases clipped from V and 5 bases from J, the junction kept 6 bases outside the gene matches. CDR1 LNHDA and CDR2 SQIVND come from the germline V gene (reference sequence). The CDR3 DNA follows: TGTGCCAGTAGTAGACAGGGGGAGCTGAACGAGCAGTACTTC. Encoded protein: CASSRQGELNEQYF.

V and J are TRBV29-1 and TRBJ1-1, with 8 positions matching TRBD1. The germline gives CDR1 SQVTM, CDR2 ANQGSEA. V was clipped by 1 base and J by 11 bases; unmatched bases: 6. The CDR3 runs 12 residues. CDR3 nucleotides: TGCAGCGTTGAAGGCCATCGGACAGGGGCTTTCTTT. It yields the protein CSVEGHRTGAFF.

The J gene is TRBJ2-2, the V gene TRBV24-1; D not certain. CDR1 is KGHDR and CDR2 is SFDVKD in the germline V gene. The CDR3 covers 14 residues. V was trimmed by 5 bases and J by 7 bases, leaving 13 bases between them. DNA of the CDR3: TGTGCCACCAGTGTGGGCCCTTTGGGCGGGGAGCTGTTTTTT. This translates into CATSVGPLGGELFF.

The rearrangement joins TRBV5-8 to TRBJ1-4; no reliable D call. Germline lookup yields CDR1 SGHTS and CDR2 YDEGEE. There are 16 residues in the CDR3. Trimming removed 3 bases at V and 4 bases at J, with 16 bases between. CDR3 protein: CASSWEVLGLNEKLFF. In DNA form, the CDR3 reads TGTGCCAGCAGCTGGGAGGTCCTAGGGCTTAATGAAAAACTGTTTTTT.

The V call is TRBV6-2 or TRBV6-3, the J call TRBJ2-1, with TRBD2 identical over 9 bases. CDR1 and CDR2 from the germline V gene are MNHEY and SVGEGT. The CDR3 extends over 16 amino acids. The junction had 8 bases not matched to a gene; V was cut back by 2 bases and J by 6 bases. This CDR3 reads CASSYGPTAGGNEQFF. The CDR3 nucleotides are TGTGCCAGCAGTTACGGGCCCACAGCGGGGGGCAATGAGCAGTTCTTC.

This chain uses TRBV29-1 with TRBJ2-7; no definite D call. The CDR3 runs 12 residues. Trimming removed 1 base from V and 1 base from J, with 5 bases in between. Per germline, CDR1 SQVTM and CDR2 ANQGSEA. The CDR3 nucleotides are TGCAGCGTTGAAGGGCTTTCCTACGAGCAGTACTTC. This gives the protein CSVEGLSYEQYF.

The V gene is TRBV12-3 or TRBV12-4, the J gene TRBJ1-5; the D is unclear. This CDR3 spans 13 amino acids. The V and J ends lost 1 base and 7 bases respectively, with 8 bases between them. CDR3 region: CASSLGGEQPQHF. CDR3 DNA sequence: TGTGCCAGCAGTTTAGGCGGGGAACAGCCCCAGCATTTT.

The chain links TRBV5-1 to TRBJ2-3; D is ambiguous. V shed 7 bases and J shed 1 base, with 4 bases lying between them. The germline V gene encodes CDR1 SGHRS and CDR2 YFSETQ. The CDR3 contains 11 residues. This CDR3 is CASGGTDTQYF. CDR3 DNA: TGCGCCAGCGGCGGCACAGATACGCAGTATTTT.

The chain joins TRBV30 to TRBJ2-1; 7 nucleotides match TRBD2. V shed 4 bases and J 4 bases; nucleotides not matched to a gene: 4. The CDR3 loop spans 13 amino acids. Germline loops: CDR1 GTSNPN, CDR2 SVGIG (reference sequence). CDR3 DNA sequence: TGTGCCTGGACAGCGGGAAATTACAATGAGCAGTTCTTC. It translates to CAWTAGNYNEQFF.

The chain couples TRBV6-4 to TRBJ2-3; the match to TRBD2 covers 8 bases. J lost 5 bases, V lost 6 bases, and 7 bases had no gene match. CDR1 and CDR2 (germline): MRHNA, SNTAGT. This CDR3 has 14 residues. CDR3 sequence (DNA): TGTGCCAGCAGCCCCAGCGGGAGTGTAGATACGCAGTATTTT. Translation: CASSPSGSVDTQYF.

The chain combines TRBV5-5 with TRBJ1-5, with D maybe TRBD1 (6 bases). This CDR3 contains 17 residues. With 3 bases removed from V and 4 bases from J, the gap between germline ends came to 20 bases. From germline, CDR1 is SGHKS and CDR2 YYEKEE (reference sequence). The CDR3 region is CASSWGGGLADNQPQHF. CDR3 sequence (DNA): TGTGCCAGCAGCTGGGGCGGGGGGCTGGCGGATAATCAGCCCCAGCATTTT.

The chain recombines TRBV19 with TRBJ2-3; unclear D gene. This CDR3 spans 13 amino acids. Germline loops: CDR1 LNHDA, CDR2 SQIVND (reference sequence). V was clipped by 9 bases and J by 2 bases, with 12 bases between them. The CDR3 reads CASPVRITDTQYF. CDR3 DNA: TGTGCCAGCCCGGTGCGGATCACAGATACGCAGTATTTT. Complete variable domain (other parts from reference TRBV19 and TRBJ2-3): DGGITQSPKYLFRKEGQNVTLSCEQNLNHDAMYWYRQDPGQGLRLIYYSQIVNDFQKGDIAEGYSVSREKKESFPLTVTSAQKNPTAFYLCASPVRITDTQYFGPGTRLTVL.